This TCR beta chain was profiled in a study of control samples from healthy donors and cancer patients. V dropped 6 bases and J dropped 5 bases, with 13 bases sitting between them. The CDR3 runs to 13 residues. Germline V CDR1 and CDR2: MNHNY, SVGAGI (reference sequence). TCRdb's table, derived via immunoSEQ multiplex PCR, lists solely in-frame clones and lacks some. The data contain 85,000 to 100,000 clones, approximately 95% of them singletons. This TCR derives from a man between 18 and 29 years old in good health. The chain couples TRBV6-6 to TRBJ1-2; D is uncertain. The sequencing sample was made of blood. CDR3 region: CASRPLGLYGYTF. The CDR3 nucleotides are TGTGCCAGCAGACCACTGGGTCTATATGGCTACACCTTC.